This T cell receptor beta chain was observed in a study of Graves' ophthalmopathy and Graves' hyperthyroidism. Diagnosis relied on clinical symptoms, serum thyroxine, TRAb, thyroid ultrasound and orbital computed tomography. From fresh peripheral blood, over 9 ml in volume, the PBMCs were obtained. As the template, RNA transcripts were used to amplify TCR beta CDR3 regions. HTBI-primed RT-PCR formed the first round, and a multiplex PCR formed the second. TCRdb re-analysed the multiplex PCR reads in MiXCR, keeping a single row per CDR3 protein. The sample has about 740,000 distinct CDR3 sequences, 35% to 50% seen once. CDR1 is MNHEY and CDR2 is SVGAGI in the germline V gene. V lost 6 bases and J lost 1, with 12 bases in between. This CDR3 is built from 14 residues. This clonotype was counted only a few times. Its antigen is not known. Notes on the study in general: Sensitivity reached roughly 70% and specificity more than 72% when the model predicted ophthalmopathy progression. Blood also harbored most expanded thyroid clonotypes above 0.001 frequency.

This clonotype originated in an adult man with Graves' ophthalmopathy. The sample was peripheral blood. The chain couples TRBV6-5 to TRBJ1-1; D may be TRBD1 (6 bases). This chain's CDR3 is CASRAGTRNTEAFF. The CDR3 DNA is TGTGCCAGCAGAGCCGGGACAAGGAACACTGAAGCTTTCTTT.